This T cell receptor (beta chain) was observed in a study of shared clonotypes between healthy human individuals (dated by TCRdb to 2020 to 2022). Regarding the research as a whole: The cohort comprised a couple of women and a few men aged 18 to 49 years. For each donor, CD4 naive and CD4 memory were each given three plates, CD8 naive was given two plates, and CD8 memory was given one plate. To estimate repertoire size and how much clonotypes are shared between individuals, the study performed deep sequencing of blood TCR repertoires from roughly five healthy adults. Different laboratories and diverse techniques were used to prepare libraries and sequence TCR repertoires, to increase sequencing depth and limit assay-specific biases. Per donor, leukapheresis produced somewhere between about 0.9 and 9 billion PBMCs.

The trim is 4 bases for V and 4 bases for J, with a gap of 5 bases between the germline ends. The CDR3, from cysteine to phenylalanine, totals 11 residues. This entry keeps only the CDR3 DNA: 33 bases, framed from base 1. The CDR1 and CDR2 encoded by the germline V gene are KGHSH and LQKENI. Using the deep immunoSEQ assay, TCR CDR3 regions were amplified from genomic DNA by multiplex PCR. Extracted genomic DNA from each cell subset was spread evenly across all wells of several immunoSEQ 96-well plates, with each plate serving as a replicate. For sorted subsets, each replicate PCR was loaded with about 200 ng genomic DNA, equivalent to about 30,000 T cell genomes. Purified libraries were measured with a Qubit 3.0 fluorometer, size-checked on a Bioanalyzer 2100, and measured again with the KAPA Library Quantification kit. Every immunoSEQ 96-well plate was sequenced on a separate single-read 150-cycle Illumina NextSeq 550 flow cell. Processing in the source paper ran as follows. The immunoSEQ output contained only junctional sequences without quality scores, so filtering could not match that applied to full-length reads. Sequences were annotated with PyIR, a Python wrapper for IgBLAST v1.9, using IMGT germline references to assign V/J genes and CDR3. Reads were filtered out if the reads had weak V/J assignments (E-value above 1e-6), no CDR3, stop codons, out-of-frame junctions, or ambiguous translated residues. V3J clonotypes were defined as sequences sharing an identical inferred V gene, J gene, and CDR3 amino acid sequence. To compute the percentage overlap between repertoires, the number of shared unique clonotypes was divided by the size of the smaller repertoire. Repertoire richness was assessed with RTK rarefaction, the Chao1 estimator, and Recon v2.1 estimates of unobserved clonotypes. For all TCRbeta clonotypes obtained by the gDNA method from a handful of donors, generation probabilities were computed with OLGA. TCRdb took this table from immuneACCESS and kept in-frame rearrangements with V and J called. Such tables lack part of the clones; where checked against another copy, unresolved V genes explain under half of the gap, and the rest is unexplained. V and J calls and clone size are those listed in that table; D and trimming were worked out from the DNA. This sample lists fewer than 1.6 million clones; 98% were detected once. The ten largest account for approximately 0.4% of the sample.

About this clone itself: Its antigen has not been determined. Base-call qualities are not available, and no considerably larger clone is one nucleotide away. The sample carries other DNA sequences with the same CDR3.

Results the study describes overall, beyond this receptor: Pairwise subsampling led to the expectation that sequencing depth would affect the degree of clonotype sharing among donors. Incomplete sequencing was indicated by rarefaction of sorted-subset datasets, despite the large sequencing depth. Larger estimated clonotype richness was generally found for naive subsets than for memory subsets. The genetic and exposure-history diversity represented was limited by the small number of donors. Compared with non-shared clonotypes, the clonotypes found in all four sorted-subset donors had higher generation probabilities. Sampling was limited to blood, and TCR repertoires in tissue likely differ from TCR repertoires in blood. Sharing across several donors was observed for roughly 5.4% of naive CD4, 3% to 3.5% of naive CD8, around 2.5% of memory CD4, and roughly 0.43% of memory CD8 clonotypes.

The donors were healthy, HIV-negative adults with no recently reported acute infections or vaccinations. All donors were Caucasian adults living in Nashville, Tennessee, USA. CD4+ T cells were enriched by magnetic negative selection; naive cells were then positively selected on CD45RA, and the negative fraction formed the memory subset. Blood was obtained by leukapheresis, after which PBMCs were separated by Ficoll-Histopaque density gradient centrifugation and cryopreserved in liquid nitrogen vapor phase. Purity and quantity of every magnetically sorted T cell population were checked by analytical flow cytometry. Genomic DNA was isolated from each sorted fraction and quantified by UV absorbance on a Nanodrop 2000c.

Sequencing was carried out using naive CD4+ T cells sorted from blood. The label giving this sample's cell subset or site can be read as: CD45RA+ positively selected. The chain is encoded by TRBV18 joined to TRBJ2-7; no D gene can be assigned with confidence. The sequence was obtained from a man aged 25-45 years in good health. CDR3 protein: CASSQGYEQYF. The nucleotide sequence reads TGTGCCAGCTCACAGGGATACGAGCAGTACTTC.